The present entry profiles one T cell receptor beta chain with its context. The antigen is unknown. This CDR3 has 13 residues. Trimming cost V 5 bases and J 6 bases, with 14 bases left between them. Germline V lookup: CDR1 MNHEY, CDR2 SVGEGT. The data were taken from a study of vaccination and CD4 T cells after COVID-19. Sequencing of cultured CD4+ T cell DNA used the Oncomine TCR Beta short-read assay. TCRdb re-called the PCR reads with MiXCR, one entry per CDR3 protein. The sample holds fewer than 4,500 distinct CDR3 sequences, about a quarter seen once. Regarding treatment: roughly ten-day PBMC culture with coronavirus spike peptide pools or control peptides (ViraFEST assay).

Sequencing used CD4+ T cells from blood, cultured in vitro. The genes are TRBV6-2 or TRBV6-3 and TRBJ2-7; D is uncertain. The receptor was derived from a human donor who had recovered from COVID-19. The chain's CDR3 is CASSLTSRFEQYF. CDR3 DNA: TGTGCCAGCAGTCTCACCTCAAGGTTCGAGCAGTACTTC.